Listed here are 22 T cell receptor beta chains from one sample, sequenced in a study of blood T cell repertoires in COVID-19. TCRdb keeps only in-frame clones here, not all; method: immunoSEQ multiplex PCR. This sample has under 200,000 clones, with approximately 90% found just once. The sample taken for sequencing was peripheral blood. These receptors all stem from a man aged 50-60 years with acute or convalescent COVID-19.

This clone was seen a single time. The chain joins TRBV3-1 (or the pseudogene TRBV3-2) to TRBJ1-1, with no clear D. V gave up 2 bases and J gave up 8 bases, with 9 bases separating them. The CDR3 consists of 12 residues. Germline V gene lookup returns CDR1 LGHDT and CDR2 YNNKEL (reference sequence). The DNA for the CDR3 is TGTGCCAGCAGCCAAACGTCCAGGGAAGCTTTCTTT. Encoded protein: CASSQTSREAFF.

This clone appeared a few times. The CDR3 sequence is CASSVGNTGELFF. CDR3 DNA sequence: TGTGCCAGCAGCGTCGGGAACACCGGGGAGCTGTTTTTT. The genes are TRBV7-9 and TRBJ2-2; D uncertain. Germline assignment: CDR1 SEHNR and CDR2 FQNEAQ (reference sequence). This CDR3 has 13 amino acids. V dropped 5 bases and J dropped 1 base, with 5 bases sitting between them. Combining the CDR3 with reference TRBV7-9 and TRBJ2-2 gives the whole variable domain DTGVSQNPRHKITKRGQNVTFRCDPISEHNRLYWYRQTLGQGPEFLTYFQNEAQLEKSRLLSDRFSAERPKGSFSTLEIQRTEQGDSAMYLCASSVGNTGELFFGEGSRLTVL.

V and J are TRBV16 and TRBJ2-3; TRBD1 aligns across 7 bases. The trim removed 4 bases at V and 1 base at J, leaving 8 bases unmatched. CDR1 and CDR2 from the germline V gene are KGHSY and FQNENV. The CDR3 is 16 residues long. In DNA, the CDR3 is TGTGCCAGCAGCCTTCTAGGGGACAGAGGCACAGATACGCAGTATTTT. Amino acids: CASSLLGDRGTDTQYF. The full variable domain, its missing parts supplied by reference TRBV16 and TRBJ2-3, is GEEVAQTPKHLVRGEGQKAKLYCAPIKGHSYVFWYQQVLKNEFKFLISFQNENVFDETGMPKERFSAKCLPNSPCSLEIQATKLEDSAVYFCASSLLGDRGTDTQYFGPGTRLTVL.

The CDR3 DNA is TGCAGCGTAGTAGGGGCGGACACCGGGGAGCTGTTTTTT. This sequence encodes CSVVGADTGELFF. This chain links TRBV29-1 with TRBJ2-2, with a weak D call TRBD1 (5 bases). The CDR3 has 13 residues. The germline V gene encodes CDR1 SQVTM and CDR2 ANQGSEA. The V gene lost 6 bases and the J gene lost 3 bases, with 11 bases spanning the gap.

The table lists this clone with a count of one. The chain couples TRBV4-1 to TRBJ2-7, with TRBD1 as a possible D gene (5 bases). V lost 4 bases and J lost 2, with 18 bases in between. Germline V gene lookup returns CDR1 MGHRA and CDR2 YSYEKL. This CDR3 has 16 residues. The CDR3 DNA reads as TGCGCCAGCAGCCCTCCCTCTAGGGCAGGGACCTACGAGCAGTACGTC. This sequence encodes CASSPPSRAGTYEQYV.

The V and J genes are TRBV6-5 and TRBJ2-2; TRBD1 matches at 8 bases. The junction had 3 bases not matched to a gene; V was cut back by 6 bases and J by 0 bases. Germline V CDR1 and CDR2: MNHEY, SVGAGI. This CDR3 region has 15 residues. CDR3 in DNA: TGTGCCAGCAGGCTGACAGGGGCGAACACCGGGGAGCTGTTTTTT. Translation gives CASRLTGANTGELFF.

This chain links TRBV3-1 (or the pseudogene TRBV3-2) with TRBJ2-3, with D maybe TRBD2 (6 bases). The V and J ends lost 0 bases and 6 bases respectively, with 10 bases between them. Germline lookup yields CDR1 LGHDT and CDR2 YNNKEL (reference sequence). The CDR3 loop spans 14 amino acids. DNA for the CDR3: TGTGCCAGCAGCCAAGATCTCCTAGCGGATACGCAGTATTTT. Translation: CASSQDLLADTQYF.

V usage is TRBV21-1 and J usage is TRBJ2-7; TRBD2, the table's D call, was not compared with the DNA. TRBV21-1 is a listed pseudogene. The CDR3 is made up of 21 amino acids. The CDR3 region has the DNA TGTGCCAGCAGCAAATTCGAAAAGGGGACTAGCGGAGCCTCGATCACCTACGAGCAGTACTTC. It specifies CASSKFEKGTSGASITYEQYF.

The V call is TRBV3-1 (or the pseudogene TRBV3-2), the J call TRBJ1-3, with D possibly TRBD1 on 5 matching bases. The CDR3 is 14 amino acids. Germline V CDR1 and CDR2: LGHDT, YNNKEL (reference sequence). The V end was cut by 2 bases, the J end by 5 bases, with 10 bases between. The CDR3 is CASSQKTERNTIYF. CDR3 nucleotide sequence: TGTGCCAGCAGCCAAAAGACAGAGAGAAACACCATATATTTT.

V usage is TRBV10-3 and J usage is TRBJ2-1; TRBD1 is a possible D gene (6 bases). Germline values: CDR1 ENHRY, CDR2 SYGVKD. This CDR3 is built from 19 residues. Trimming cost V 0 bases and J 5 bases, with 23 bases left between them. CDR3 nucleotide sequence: TGTGCCATCAGTGAGTCGAAACCCGCAGGGGTTATCCCGGACAATGAGCAGTTCTTC. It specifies CAISESKPAGVIPDNEQFF.

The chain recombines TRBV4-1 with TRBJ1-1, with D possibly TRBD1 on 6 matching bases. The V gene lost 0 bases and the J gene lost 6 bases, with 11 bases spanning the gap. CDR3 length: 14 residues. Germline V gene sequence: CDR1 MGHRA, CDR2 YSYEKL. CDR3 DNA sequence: TGCGCCAGCAGCCAAGAATCCAGGGGCCCTGAAGCTTTCTTT. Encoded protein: CASSQESRGPEAFF.

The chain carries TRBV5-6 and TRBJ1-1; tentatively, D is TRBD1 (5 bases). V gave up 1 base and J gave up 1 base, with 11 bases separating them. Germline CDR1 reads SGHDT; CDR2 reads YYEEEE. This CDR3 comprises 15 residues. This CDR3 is CASSLKTGRNTEAFF. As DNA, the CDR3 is TGTGCCAGCAGCTTGAAAACAGGTAGGAACACTGAAGCTTTCTTT.

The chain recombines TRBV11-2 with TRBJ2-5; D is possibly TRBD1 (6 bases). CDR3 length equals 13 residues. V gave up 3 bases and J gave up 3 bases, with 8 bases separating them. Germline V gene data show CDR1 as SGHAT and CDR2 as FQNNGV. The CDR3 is CASSFNREETQYF. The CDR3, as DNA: TGTGCCAGCAGCTTTAACAGGGAAGAGACCCAGTACTTC.

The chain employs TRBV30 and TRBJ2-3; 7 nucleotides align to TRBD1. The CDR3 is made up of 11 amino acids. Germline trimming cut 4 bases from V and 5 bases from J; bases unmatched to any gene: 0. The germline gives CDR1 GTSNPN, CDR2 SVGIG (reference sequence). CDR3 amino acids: CAWTGGDTQYF. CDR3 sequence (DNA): TGTGCCTGGACAGGGGGAGATACGCAGTATTTT.

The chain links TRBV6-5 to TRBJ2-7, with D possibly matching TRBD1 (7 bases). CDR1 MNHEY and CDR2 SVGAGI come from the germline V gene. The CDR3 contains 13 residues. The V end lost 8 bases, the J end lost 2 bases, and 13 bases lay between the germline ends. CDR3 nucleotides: TGTGCCAGCGGAGGGGACAGCACCTACGAGCAGTACTTC. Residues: CASGGDSTYEQYF.

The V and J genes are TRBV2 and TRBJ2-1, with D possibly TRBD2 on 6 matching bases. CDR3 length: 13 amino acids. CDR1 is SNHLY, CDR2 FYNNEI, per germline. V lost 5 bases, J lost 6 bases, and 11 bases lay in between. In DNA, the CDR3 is TGTGCCAGCAGTCCGGACTATGCCAATGAGCAGTTCTTC. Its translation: CASSPDYANEQFF.

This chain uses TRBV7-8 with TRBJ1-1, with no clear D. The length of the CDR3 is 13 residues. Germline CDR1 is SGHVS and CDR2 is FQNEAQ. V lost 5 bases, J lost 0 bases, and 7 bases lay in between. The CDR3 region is CASSLTLNTEAFF. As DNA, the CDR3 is TGTGCCAGCAGCCTTACATTGAACACTGAAGCTTTCTTT. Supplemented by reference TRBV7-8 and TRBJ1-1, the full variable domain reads GAGVSQSPRYKVAKRGQDVALRCDPISGHVSLFWYQQALGQGPEFLTYFQNEAQLDKSGLPSDRFFAERPEGSVSTLKIQRTQQEDSAVYLCASSLTLNTEAFFGQGTRLTVV.

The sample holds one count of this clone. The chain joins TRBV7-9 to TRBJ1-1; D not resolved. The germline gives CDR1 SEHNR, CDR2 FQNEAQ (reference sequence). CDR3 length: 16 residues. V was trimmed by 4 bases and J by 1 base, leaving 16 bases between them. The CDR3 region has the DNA TGTGCCAGCAGCTCACCTGCGGCTGTGTGGAACACTGAAGCTTTCTTT. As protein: CASSSPAAVWNTEAFF.

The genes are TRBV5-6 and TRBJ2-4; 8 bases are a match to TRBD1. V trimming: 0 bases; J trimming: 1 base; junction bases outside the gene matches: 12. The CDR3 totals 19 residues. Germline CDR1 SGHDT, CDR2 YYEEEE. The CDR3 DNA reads TGTGCCAGCAGCTTGGTTCGACAGGGGCTCCGGAGGGCCAAAAACATTCAGTACTTC. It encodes CASSLVRQGLRRAKNIQYF.

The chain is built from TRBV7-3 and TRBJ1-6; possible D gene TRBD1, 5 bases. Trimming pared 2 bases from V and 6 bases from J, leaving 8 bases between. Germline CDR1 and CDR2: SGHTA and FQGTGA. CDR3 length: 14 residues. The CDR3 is CASSLGQLNSPLHF. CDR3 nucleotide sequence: TGTGCCAGCAGCTTAGGACAACTTAATTCACCCCTCCACTTT.

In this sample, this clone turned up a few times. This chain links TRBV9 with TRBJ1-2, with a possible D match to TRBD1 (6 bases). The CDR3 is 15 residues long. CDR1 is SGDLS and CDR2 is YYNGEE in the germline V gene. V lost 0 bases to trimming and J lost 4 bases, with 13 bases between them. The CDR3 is CASSVGNRESYGYTF. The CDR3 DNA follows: TGTGCCAGCAGCGTAGGTAACAGGGAAAGCTATGGCTACACCTTC.

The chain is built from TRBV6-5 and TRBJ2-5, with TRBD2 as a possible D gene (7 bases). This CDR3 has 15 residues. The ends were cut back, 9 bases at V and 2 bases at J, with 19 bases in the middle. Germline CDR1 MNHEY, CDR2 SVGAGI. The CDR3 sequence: CARRPGGRGQETQYF. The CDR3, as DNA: TGTGCCAGACGTCCCGGGGGGCGCGGTCAAGAGACCCAGTACTTC.